The 23 T cell receptor beta chains given below trace back to one sample, sequenced in a study of blood T cells in healthy people across ages. Using a J-beta primer mix together with a sample-barcoded 5' primer, a second PCR was run for about 7 to 12 cycles. MiXCR, applied by TCRdb to the 5' RACE reads, yields one record per CDR3 protein. The repertoire holds 550,000 to 650,000 distinct CDR3 sequences, with about 29% as singletons. This sample was shared with a second study, whose subject was T cells of mothers and their children.

Material: blood. The receptors originated from a boy between 2 and 10 years old in good health.

This chain uses TRBV6-5 with TRBJ1-2, with D perhaps matching TRBD1 (5 bases). The CDR3 contains 12 residues. Trimming took 8 bases from V and 2 from J, leaving 9 bases between them. CDR1 is MNHEY and CDR2 is SVGAGI in the germline V gene. The CDR3 DNA reads TGTGCCAGCGGCCGGGACAACTATGGCTACACCTTC. Translated, it gives CASGRDNYGYTF.

This clonotype was observed a few times. The chain couples TRBV20-1 to TRBJ2-5, with TRBD2 identical over 12 bases. The trim removed 6 bases at V and 5 bases at J, leaving 7 bases unmatched. The CDR3 runs 14 residues. Germline-derived CDR1 and CDR2 are DFQATT and SNEGSKA (reference sequence). The CDR3 region has the DNA TGCAGTGCCAGACTAGCGGGGGTCAGGGAGACCCAGTACTTC. Its translation is CSARLAGVRETQYF.

There are a few counts of this clonotype. The conserved final phenylalanine or tryptophan is absent from the CDR3, which likely points to a read error. The limits of the CDR3 on the DNA are not certain, so only TCRdb's listed CDR3 is given. The rearrangement uses TRBV7-9 and TRBJ2-5; the table's TRBD1 call for D was not verified on the DNA. Germline values: CDR1 SEHNR, CDR2 FQNEAQ (reference sequence). Inclusive of both ends, the CDR3 amounts to 9 amino acids. The CDR3 protein is CASSRRGVI.

The J gene is TRBJ1-2, the V gene TRBV3-1, with D hard to call. V lost 5 bases and J 8 bases, leaving 6 bases between the germline ends. The CDR3 is 10 residues long. Germline V gene lookup returns CDR1 LGHDT and CDR2 YNNKEL (reference sequence). The CDR3 region is CASSGKGYTF. The CDR3 region has the DNA TGTGCCAGCAGCGGGAAGGGCTACACCTTC.

V is TRBV12-5 and J is TRBJ2-7; D tentatively reads TRBD1 or TRBD2 (5 bases each). The V gene's germline CDR1 is LGHNT and CDR2 FRNRAP. This CDR3 is built from 14 residues. Trimming took 4 bases from V and 1 from J, leaving 11 bases between them. CDR3 amino acids: CASGSGTLSYEQYF. In DNA form, the CDR3 reads TGTGCTAGTGGTTCCGGGACGTTATCCTACGAGCAGTACTTC.

This clonotype was detected only a few times. The chain couples TRBV18 to TRBJ2-4, with 8 positions matching TRBD1. The CDR3 has 13 amino acids. CDR1 and CDR2 (germline): KGHSH, LQKENI. Trimming took 8 bases from V and 5 from J; bases not matched to a gene: 5. The CDR3 sequence is CASTTGQENIQYF. The CDR3 DNA reads as TGTGCCAGCACCACGGGACAGGAAAACATTCAGTACTTC.

The rearrangement joins TRBV7-6 to TRBJ2-5; 8 bases agree with TRBD1. The J call may not be correct, given that the DNA end is closer to TRBJ2-7. CDR1 SGHVS and CDR2 FNYEAQ come from the germline V gene. CDR3 length equals 15 residues. The CDR3 sequence: CASSLVGQGFYEQYF. The CDR3 DNA is TGTGCCAGCAGCTTAGTTGGACAGGGATTCTACGAGCAGTACTTC.

This clonotype was found a few times. The CDR3 DNA follows: TGTGCCAGCAGCCATTGGGGAGGCGAGCAGTACTTC. Residues: CASSHWGGEQYF. The chain recombines TRBV3-1 with TRBJ2-7, with D possibly being TRBD2 (6 bases). V was shortened by 3 bases and J by 6 bases, with 9 bases between the two germline ends. The length of the CDR3 is 12 residues. Germline V CDR1 and CDR2: LGHDT, YNNKEL (reference sequence).

This rearrangement joins TRBV3-1 to TRBJ2-3; 9 bases are shared with TRBD2. Germline assignment: CDR1 LGHDT and CDR2 YNNKEL (reference sequence). The CDR3 is made up of 20 amino acids. The ends lost 1 base at V and 0 bases at J; junction bases unmatched: 14. The CDR3: CASSQVSSGGIQPSTDTQYF. CDR3 bases: TGTGCCAGCAGCCAAGTGTCGAGCGGGGGGATCCAGCCTAGCACAGATACGCAGTATTTT.

The chain links TRBV20-1 to TRBJ1-2; possibly TRBD1 for D (6 bases). Trimming took 1 base from V and 8 from J, leaving 14 bases between them. The CDR3 length is 13 residues. Looked up from germline, CDR1 is DFQATT and CDR2 is SNEGSKA (reference sequence). The CDR3 sequence: CSARVGGFDGYTF. DNA of the CDR3: TGCAGTGCTAGAGTAGGGGGGTTCGACGGCTACACCTTC.

V usage is TRBV7-9 and J usage is TRBJ2-5; no firm D call. Trimming pared 6 bases from V and 5 bases from J, leaving 10 bases between. The CDR3 length is 12 residues. Per the germline V gene, CDR1 is SEHNR and CDR2 is FQNEAQ (reference sequence). The chain's CDR3 is CASSSGWETQYF. The CDR3 DNA follows: TGTGCCAGCAGTTCAGGATGGGAGACCCAGTACTTC.

This clonotype was seen a handful of times. The chain uses TRBV15 and TRBJ1-6, with 9 positions matching TRBD1. Germline-derived CDR1 and CDR2 are LNHNV and YYDKDF (reference sequence). This CDR3 has 12 amino acids. Losses at the gene ends were 3 bases for V and 17 bases for J; bases not matched to a gene: 5. The CDR3 nucleotides are TGTGCCACCAGCAGCCGGGACAGGGCCATCCACTTT. Amino acid sequence: CATSSRDRAIHF.

The chain employs TRBV6-2 or TRBV6-3 and TRBJ2-5; D gene ambiguous. The J call may be wrong; the DNA end is better matched by TRBJ2-1. The germline gives CDR1 MNHEY, CDR2 SVGEGT. This CDR3 comprises 15 residues. CDR3 protein: CASSILIRRYNEQFF. In nucleotides, the CDR3 is TGTGCCAGCAGTATACTAATCCGGAGATACAATGAGCAGTTCTTC.

This clonotype has only a few counts. The chain combines TRBV28 with TRBJ2-5, with 7 bases lining up with TRBD2. The germline CDR1 and CDR2 sequences are MDHEN and SYDVKM. V dropped 5 bases and J dropped 5; count of bases not matched to a gene: 11. This CDR3 region has 15 residues. DNA of the CDR3: TGTGCCAGCAGTACTCTAGCGGAGGGACTTGAGACCCAGTACTTC. It yields the protein CASSTLAEGLETQYF.

V gene TRBV10-2 combines with J gene TRBJ2-1; 8 bases agree with TRBD1. The CDR3 is 14 residues long. Trimming cost V 5 bases and J 6 bases; bases outside gene matches: 6. Germline loops: CDR1 WSHSY, CDR2 SAAADI. CDR3 sequence reads: CASSLQGVTNEQFF. The CDR3 DNA reads TGCGCCAGCAGTTTACAGGGGGTCACCAATGAGCAGTTCTTC.

The J gene is TRBJ2-7, the V gene TRBV5-5; 9 bases match TRBD2. CDR1 SGHKS and CDR2 YYEKEE come from the germline V gene (reference sequence). The V gene end was trimmed by 5 bases and the J gene end by 3 bases; junction bases not matched to a gene: 6. This CDR3 comprises 14 residues. The CDR3 sequence: CASRQREVFYEQYF. In DNA form, the CDR3 reads TGTGCCAGCAGGCAGCGGGAGGTTTTCTACGAGCAGTACTTC.

A few counts support this clonotype. V is TRBV20-1 and J is TRBJ2-5, with 7 bases identical to TRBD2. The DNA end lines up better with TRBJ2-7; the J call may be wrong. The germline CDR1 and CDR2 sequences are DFQATT and SNEGSKA (reference sequence). This CDR3 is 14 amino acids long. The CDR3 protein is CSARDPAGANEQYF. CDR3 DNA sequence: TGCAGTGCTAGAGATCCGGCGGGAGCGAACGAGCAGTACTTC.

The CDR3 coding sequence is TGCGCCAGCAGCTTCGGGACGAATAGGGAGCAGTACTTC. Amino acid sequence: CASSFGTNREQYF. The chain employs TRBV5-1 and TRBJ2-5; tentatively, D is TRBD1 or TRBD2 (5 bases each). The germline V and J ends were trimmed by 2 bases and 11 bases, with 16 bases remaining between them. Germline-derived CDR1 and CDR2 are SGHRS and YFSETQ. CDR3 size: 13 residues.

This chain uses TRBV12-5 with TRBJ1-1; possible D gene TRBD1, 6 bases. Looked up from germline, CDR1 is LGHNT and CDR2 is FRNRAP. CDR3 length equals 16 residues. The V end was cut by 4 bases, the J end by 1 base, with 16 bases between. This chain's CDR3 is CASGSVSPDRNTEAFF. The CDR3, as DNA: TGTGCTAGTGGTTCCGTATCCCCGGACAGGAACACTGAAGCTTTCTTT.

This clonotype was counted between two and nine times. This chain connects TRBV25-1 to TRBJ2-5; weak D call: TRBD1 (5 bases). Judging by the DNA end, TRBJ2-1 fits better; the J call may be wrong. Per germline, CDR1 MGHDK and CDR2 SYGVNS. The CDR3 length is 16 residues. The CDR3 here is CASSEQGPTWVNEQFF. The DNA for the CDR3 is TGTGCCAGCAGTGAACAGGGCCCGACCTGGGTCAATGAGCAGTTCTTC.

The CDR3 region is CASSQGAGQGFDEQFF. The CDR3 DNA sequence: TGCGCCAGCAGCCAAGGGGCTGGACAGGGGTTTGATGAGCAGTTCTTC. This chain uses TRBV4-1 with TRBJ2-1; the match to TRBD1 covers 9 bases. V was clipped by 1 base and J by 8 bases; unmatched bases: 9. This CDR3 is built from 16 residues. The germline CDR1 and CDR2 sequences are MGHRA and YSYEKL.

The chain uses TRBV20-1 and TRBJ2-5; D is perhaps TRBD2 (6 bases). Germline CDR1 and CDR2: DFQATT and SNEGSKA (reference sequence). The CDR3 consists of 16 residues. Trimming took off 0 bases at V and 1 base at J, with 15 bases between the two ends. Written as DNA, the CDR3 is TGCAGTGCTAGAGATGGGCTAGCGCCGCCCCAAGAGACCCAGTACTTC. It encodes CSARDGLAPPQETQYF.

The rearrangement links TRBV12-5 to TRBJ1-1; perhaps TRBD1 as D (5 bases). Germline V gene sequence: CDR1 LGHNT, CDR2 FRNRAP. The CDR3 loop spans 17 amino acids. The V gene lost 1 base and the J gene lost 1 base, with 16 bases spanning the gap. The CDR3 reads CASGLGYSRVANTEAFF. DNA of the CDR3: TGTGCTAGTGGTTTGGGCTACTCCAGGGTCGCGAACACTGAAGCTTTCTTT.